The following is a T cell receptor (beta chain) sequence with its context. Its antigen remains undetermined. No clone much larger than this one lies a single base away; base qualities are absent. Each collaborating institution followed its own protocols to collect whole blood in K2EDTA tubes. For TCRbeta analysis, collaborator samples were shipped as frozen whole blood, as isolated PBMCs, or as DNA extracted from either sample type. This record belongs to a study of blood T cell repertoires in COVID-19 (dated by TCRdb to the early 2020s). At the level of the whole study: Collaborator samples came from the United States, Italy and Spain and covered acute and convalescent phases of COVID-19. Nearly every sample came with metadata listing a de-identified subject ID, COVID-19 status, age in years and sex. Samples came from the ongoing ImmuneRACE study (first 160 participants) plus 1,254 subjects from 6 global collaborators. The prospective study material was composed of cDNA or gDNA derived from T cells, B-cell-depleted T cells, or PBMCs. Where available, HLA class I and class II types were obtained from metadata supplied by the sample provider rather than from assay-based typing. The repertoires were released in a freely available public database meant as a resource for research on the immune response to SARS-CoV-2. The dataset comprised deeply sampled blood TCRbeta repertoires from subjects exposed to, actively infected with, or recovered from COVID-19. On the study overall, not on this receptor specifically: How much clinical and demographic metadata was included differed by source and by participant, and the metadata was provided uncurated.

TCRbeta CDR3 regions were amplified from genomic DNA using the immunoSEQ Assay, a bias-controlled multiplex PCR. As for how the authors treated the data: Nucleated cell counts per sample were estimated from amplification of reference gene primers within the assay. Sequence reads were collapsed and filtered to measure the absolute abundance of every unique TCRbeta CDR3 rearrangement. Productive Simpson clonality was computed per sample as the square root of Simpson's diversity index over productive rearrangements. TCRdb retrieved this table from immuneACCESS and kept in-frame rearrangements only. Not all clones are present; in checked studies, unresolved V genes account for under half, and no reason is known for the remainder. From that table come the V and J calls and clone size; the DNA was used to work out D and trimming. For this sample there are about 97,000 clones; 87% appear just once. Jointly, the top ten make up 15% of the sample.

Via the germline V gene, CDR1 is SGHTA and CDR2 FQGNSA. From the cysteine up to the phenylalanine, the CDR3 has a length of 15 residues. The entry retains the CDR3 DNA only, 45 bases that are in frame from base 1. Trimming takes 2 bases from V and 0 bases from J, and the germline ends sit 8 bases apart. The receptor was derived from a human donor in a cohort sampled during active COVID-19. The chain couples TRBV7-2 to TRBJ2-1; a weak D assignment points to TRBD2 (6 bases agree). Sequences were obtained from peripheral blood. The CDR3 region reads CASSLTGGSYNEQFF. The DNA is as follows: TGTGCCAGCAGCTTAACCGGGGGCTCCTACAATGAGCAGTTCTTC.